This T cell receptor (beta chain) appears in the sequencing data of a study of T cells in Graves' hyperthyroidism and ophthalmopathy (dated by TCRdb to about 2019). In the study overall: To identify TCR V-J signatures that set the groups apart, the researchers used a discovery cohort of 100 patients, made up of 43 with Graves' ophthalmopathy and around 58 with stable Graves' hyperthyroidism. Prospective prediction of ophthalmopathy was tested in an independent validation cohort of fewer than 20 hyperthyroidism patients and 15 to 17 patients who later progressed to ophthalmopathy. The approximately 98 discovery patients were randomly divided into training and test sets at a 7:3 ratio. Thyroid tissue and blood T-cell repertoires from about six Graves' hyperthyroidism patients were also compared in the study. Once sampling was done, hyperthyroidism patients were given methimazole at a starting dose of 30 mg daily, whereas ophthalmopathy patients were given high-dose intravenous methylprednisolone. TCR Vbeta CDR3 sequencing of roughly 140 peripheral blood samples (roughly 43 ophthalmopathy, about 75 hyperthyroidism and around 17 progressor patients) is reported in the paper.

Exclusion was applied to patients with uncontrolled infections, other autoimmune diseases, pregnancy or lactation. Diagnoses relied on clinical symptoms, serum thyroxine and TRAb, thyroid ultrasound and orbital computed tomography. Total RNA was extracted using Trizol reagent, and RNA quality was assessed on an Agilent 2100 Bioanalyzer. As for this clonotype: Its cognate antigen has yet to be identified. Per-nucleotide qualities are absent, and no much larger clonotype sits a single base away.

Overall study outcomes, separate from this receptor: Most expanded thyroid clonotypes (frequency above 0.001) were also found in blood, which suggests that blood repertoires may mirror thyroid immune responses. Sample size was not statistically predetermined, and investigators were not blinded to group allocation. In validation, the model predicted progression to ophthalmopathy a median of around six months before onset, with 65% to 71% sensitivity and around 76% specificity. In cross-validation, a model built on a 13 V-J signature told ophthalmopathy apart from stable hyperthyroidism with less than 90% sensitivity and approximately 81% specificity, and in testing the same model reached 80%/75%.

The TCR beta CDR3 regions were amplified from the RNA transcripts. The TCR CDR3 was subjected to a first round of RT-PCR using the HTBI primer set and the Qiagen OneStep RT-PCR kit. Libraries were constructed in a second round of multiplex PCR, after which size selection and purification were carried out. Paired-end sequencing of the libraries was performed with 100 bp reads on an Illumina HiSeq2000. The authors' pipeline ran thus. SOAPnuke was used to process the raw data, throwing out any read that contained adapters or uncalled bases, had a mean Phred below 15, or lacked an exact constant-primer or identifier match. COPE v1.2.5 was used to merge the high-quality paired reads, and each unique nucleotide sequence was defined as a clonotype. MiTCR v1.1 was used to align clonotypes to the IMGT TRBV, TRBD and TRBJ reference segments. The analysis was restricted to V-J combinations with a frequency above 0.0001, which together covered 99% to 99.2% of the repertoires. A TCS score was defined as the ratio of F50 (clonal expansion) to E x V (chaos), with BLOSUM62-based TCRdist applied between CDR3 peptides within each V-J. Welch's t-statistics and random forest reduced 450 to 600 V-J features to roughly 13, which were used in a naive Bayes classifier (R e1071). The similarity between thyroid and blood repertoires was quantified using the Morisita-Horn index. TCRdb cleaned the public reads at Q25 with fastp, built clones with MiXCR and kept in-frame beta chains. Rows are combined by CDR3 protein, so each entry shows the most common genes and DNA. The V and J calls, along with clone size, are taken from TCRdb and not from the paper's own processing. This sample comprises more than 500,000 distinct CDR3 sequences, around 45% of them detected only once. The ten largest clonotypes hold under 20% of the sample.

Spanning cysteine to phenylalanine, the CDR3 consists of 10 amino acids. Only the CDR3 DNA is retained, 30 bases long and in frame from the first base. V is pared back by 5 bases and J by 15 bases, with 10 bases lying between the germline termini. Sequencing input: peripheral blood or thyroid tissue (not recorded which). The clonotype was recovered from an adult woman with Graves' disease, either hyperthyroidism or ophthalmopathy (not recorded which). The chain couples TRBV12-3 or TRBV12-4 to TRBJ2-2, with TRBD1 perhaps the D gene, on 6 matching bases. The nucleotides are TGTGCCAGCAGTCCAGGGGTGGTGTTTTTT. This gives the protein CASSPGVVFF.